Shown below are 18 T cell receptor beta chains from a single sample sequenced in a study of T cells expressing NK-cell markers. After re-calling the 5' RACE reads, TCRdb lists one entry per CDR3 protein, DNA absent. The sample spans fewer than 550,000 distinct CDR3 sequences; the ten largest clones claim 1.4%. What was sequenced was blood T cells: a sorted CD56 or NKG2C T cell subset, CD4+ or CD8+ T cells, or bulk PBMC T cells (not recorded which). All receptors derive from a woman aged 45-65 years in good health.

The rearrangement links TRBV6-2 or TRBV6-3 to TRBJ2-1; checking the TCRdb D call of TRBD2 is not possible without DNA. Germline CDR1 is MNHEY and CDR2 is SVGEGT. This CDR3 contains 17 residues. CDR3 sequence: CASSSTNIAGVPNEQFF.

CDR3 protein: CASSLTSGVHEQYF. The J gene is TRBJ2-7, the V gene TRBV7-9; there is no DNA to check the TCRdb D call of TRBD2. This CDR3 is 14 amino acids long. Germline V gene data show CDR1 as SEHNR and CDR2 as FQNEAQ (reference sequence). Variable domain in full (rest from reference TRBV7-9 and TRBJ2-7): DTGVSQNPRHKITKRGQNVTFRCDPISEHNRLYWYRQTLGQGPEFLTYFQNEAQLEKSRLLSDRFSAERPKGSFSTLEIQRTEQGDSAMYLCASSLTSGVHEQYFGPGTRLTVT.

The rearrangement links TRBV3-1 to TRBJ2-2; TCRdb calls TRBD2, which cannot be checked without DNA. CDR3 length: 16 amino acids. CDR1 LGHDT and CDR2 YNNKEL come from the germline V gene (reference sequence). CDR3 in amino acids: CASSQEASGRVGELFF.

CDR3 residues: CATSRESGRHEQFF. The rearrangement joins TRBV15 to TRBJ2-1; the D gene TCRdb calls, TRBD2, cannot be checked with no DNA. The CDR3 spans 14 residues. Germline V gene data show CDR1 as LNHNV and CDR2 as YYDKDF (reference sequence). Supplemented by reference TRBV15 and TRBJ2-1, the full variable domain reads DAMVIQNPRYQVTQFGKPVTLSCSQTLNHNVMYWYQQKSSQAPKLLFHYYDKDFNNEADTPDNFQSRRPNTSFCFLDIRSPGLGDTAMYLCATSRESGRHEQFFGPGTRLTVL.

This chain links TRBV10-3 with TRBJ2-1; TCRdb lists TRBD2, though no DNA is available to test this call. CDR1 ENHRY and CDR2 SYGVKD come from the germline V gene. The length of the CDR3 is 15 residues. The CDR3 spells CAITTGTSSYNEQFF.

The V call is TRBV5-1, the J call TRBJ2-1. Germline lookup yields CDR1 SGHRS and CDR2 YFSETQ. The CDR3 covers 14 residues. The CDR3 protein is CASSRRLESNEQFF.

The CDR3 spells CASSQEPGGNGELFF. The V call is TRBV3-1, the J call TRBJ2-2; TCRdb selects TRBD1, and the lack of DNA leaves this call unchecked. The germline gives CDR1 LGHDT, CDR2 YNNKEL (reference sequence). This CDR3 comprises 15 residues.

The V call is TRBV9, the J call TRBJ1-2. Germline-derived CDR1 and CDR2 are SGDLS and YYNGEE. The CDR3 runs 14 residues. CDR3 sequence reads: CASSVEGRTYGYTF.

The chain links TRBV15 to TRBJ2-2; lacking DNA, the TRBD1 call made by TCRdb goes unchecked. CDR3 length equals 17 residues. Germline assignment: CDR1 LNHNV and CDR2 YYDKDF (reference sequence). The CDR3 reads CATSSPFVAGDTGELFF.

The V and J genes are TRBV5-1 and TRBJ2-2; TCRdb's D call of TRBD1 is untestable without DNA. Per germline, CDR1 SGHRS and CDR2 YFSETQ. The CDR3 consists of 19 residues. The CDR3 loop is CASSLRPPTERINTGELFF.

V and J are TRBV11-2 and TRBJ2-1; the D gene TCRdb calls, TRBD1, cannot be checked with no DNA. This CDR3 contains 13 residues. The germline V gene encodes CDR1 SGHAT and CDR2 FQNNGV. The CDR3 reads CASSRDSINEQFF.

This chain joins TRBV7-9 and TRBJ1-1; TCRdb's D gene call, TRBD1, goes unchecked for lack of DNA. Germline CDR1 reads SEHNR; CDR2 reads FQNEAQ (reference sequence). This CDR3 has 15 residues. The CDR3 is CASSSGARANTEAFF.

This chain links TRBV7-3 with TRBJ2-1; the D call of TRBD1 rests on TCRdb alone, since no DNA is present to check it. The CDR3 totals 14 residues. Germline CDR1 SGHTA, CDR2 FQGTGA. CDR3 in amino acids: CASSFTSGGGEQFF.

The rearrangement joins TRBV10-3 to TRBJ1-5. This CDR3 region has 17 residues. The germline V gene has CDR1 ENHRY and CDR2 SYGVKD. The CDR3 loop reads CAISGTLPNGPNQPQHF.

The V and J genes are TRBV6-5 and TRBJ2-3; as DNA is missing, the TRBD2 call by TCRdb cannot be tested. The CDR3 contains 14 residues. Germline V CDR1 and CDR2: MNHEY, SVGAGI. CDR3 loop: CASRLAGLVDTQYF.

The chain links TRBV7-8 to TRBJ2-1. The CDR3 length is 14 residues. In germline, CDR1 is SGHVS, CDR2 FQNEAQ. The CDR3 loop reads CASSLAPRLLEQFF.

The chain combines TRBV5-1 with TRBJ1-2; the D gene TCRdb calls, TRBD1, cannot be checked with no DNA. The CDR3 extends over 13 amino acids. Per germline, CDR1 SGHRS and CDR2 YFSETQ. The CDR3 here is CASSPYPQEQNTF.

This chain uses TRBV20-1 with TRBJ1-2; TCRdb returns TRBD1, unconfirmable since there is no DNA. Germline CDR1 and CDR2: DFQATT and SNEGSKA (reference sequence). This CDR3 is built from 15 residues. CDR3 amino acids: CSARATGTARYGYTF.